Shown below are 11 T cell receptor beta chains from a single sample sequenced in a study of molecular identifiers for immune sequencing clone quantification. TCRdb reprocessed the PCR reads via MiXCR and lists one record per CDR3 protein. The data hold 100,000 or so distinct CDR3 sequences, with about 35% observed a single time. What was sequenced was naive CD8+ T cells from blood, with Jurkat cell RNA spiked in. Subset indicated: FACS-sorted CD8+CD4-CCR7+CD45RA+ naive T cells. Receptors were obtained from a human donor in good health. Some libraries in this study had Jurkat cell RNA spiked in.

The chain has TRBV6-2 or TRBV6-3 and TRBJ2-3; 15 bases line up with TRBD2. V lost 7 bases and J lost 6; bases outside the gene matches: 11. CDR3 size: 17 residues. The germline V gene has CDR1 MNHEY and CDR2 SVGEGT. For the CDR3, the DNA is TGTGCCAGCACCAACCCGGGACTAGCGGGAGGAGAGGATACGCAGTATTTT. It encodes CASTNPGLAGGEDTQYF.

With respect to this clonotype: A read error may be the cause here, since a much bigger clone is one base away. The CDR3 nucleotides are TGTGCCAGCAGCGACTACGAGCAGTACTTC. It is translated as CASSDYEQYF. The chain combines TRBV28 with TRBJ2-7; D is unclear. V dropped 6 bases and J dropped 3 bases, with 3 bases sitting between them. Germline assignment: CDR1 MDHEN and CDR2 SYDVKM. The CDR3 is made up of 10 amino acids.

This clonotype was detected a few times. This chain connects TRBV27 to TRBJ2-7, with D uncertain. Trimming shortened V by 5 bases and J by 0 bases, and 8 bases separated the two germline ends. The V gene's germline CDR1 is MNHEY and CDR2 SMNVEV (reference sequence). CDR3 length: 13 residues. The DNA for the CDR3 is TGTGCCAGCAGTCCGAACCTCTCCTACGAGCAGTACTTC. This encodes CASSPNLSYEQYF.

CDR3 nucleotides: TGTGCCAGCAGCCCGGGGAGGGGGCCGTACGAGCAGTACTTC. Protein sequence: CASSPGRGPYEQYF. The V and J genes are TRBV14 and TRBJ2-7, with D perhaps assigned TRBD1 or TRBD2 (7 bases each). CDR1 is SGHDN and CDR2 is FVKESK in the germline V gene. The CDR3 contains 14 residues. Deletions cut 4 bases from V and 4 bases from J, with 14 bases between. Supplemented by reference TRBV14 and TRBJ2-7, the full variable domain reads EAGVTQFPSHSVIEKGQTVTLRCDPISGHDNLYWYRRVMGKEIKFLLHFVKESKQDESGMPNNRFLAERTGGTYSTLKVQPAELEDSGVYFCASSPGRGPYEQYFGPGTRLTVT.

This clonotype has ten or more counts. This chain uses TRBV29-1 with TRBJ2-6, with TRBD1 matching 8 bases. The CDR3 consists of 19 residues. The V gene's germline CDR1 is SQVTM and CDR2 ANQGSEA. With V trimmed by 7 bases and J by 1 base, 18 bases remained unmatched. DNA of the CDR3: TGCAGCGCCCGACAGGGGTCGATATCCCCTCCTTCTGGGGCCAACGTCCTGACTTTC. It yields the protein CSARQGSISPPSGANVLTF.

In this sample, this clonotype turned up a few times. This chain uses TRBV2 with TRBJ2-7; D might be TRBD2 (5 bases). This CDR3 contains 14 residues. V shed 6 bases and J shed 0 bases, with 12 bases lying between them. Germline V gene data show CDR1 as SNHLY and CDR2 as FYNNEI. CDR3 residues: CASRSYGSSYEQYF. CDR3 coding DNA: TGTGCCAGCAGGAGCTATGGGAGCTCCTACGAGCAGTACTTC. Combining the CDR3 with reference TRBV2 and TRBJ2-7 gives the whole variable domain EPEVTQTPSHQVTQMGQEVILRCVPISNHLYFYWYRQILGQKVEFLVSFYNNEISEKSEIFDDQFSVERPDGSNFTLKIRSTKLEDSAMYFCASRSYGSSYEQYFGPGTRLTVT.

This clonotype was counted a few times. The V gene is TRBV9, the J gene TRBJ1-1, with 7 bases fitting TRBD1. V was pared by 1 base and J by 4 bases, with 4 bases of the junction left unmatched. Per germline, CDR1 SGDLS and CDR2 YYNGEE. This CDR3 contains 14 residues. DNA of the CDR3: TGTGCCAGCAGCGTATGGGGACAGCCCACTGAAGCTTTCTTT. Translation: CASSVWGQPTEAFF. Together with reference TRBV9 and TRBJ1-1, the CDR3 gives the full variable domain: DSGVTQTPKHLITATGQRVTLRCSPRSGDLSVYWYQQSLDQGLQFLIQYYNGEERAKGNILERFSAQQFPDLHSELNLSSLELGDSALYFCASSVWGQPTEAFFGQGTRLTVV.

This chain links TRBV28 with TRBJ2-1, with D uncertain. CDR3 length: 14 residues. CDR1 MDHEN and CDR2 SYDVKM come from the germline V gene. Trimming left V 7 bases short and J 1 base short, with 11 bases between. The CDR3 loop is CASTPAGSYNEQFF. The CDR3 DNA reads TGTGCCAGCACCCCAGCTGGGTCCTACAATGAGCAGTTCTTC.

Comments on this clonotype: This may be a read error, as it is one base from a much larger clone. J is TRBJ2-7 and V is TRBV28; D is unclear. V lost 7 bases and J lost 0, with 19 bases in between. The CDR3 contains 16 residues. Germline CDR1 reads MDHEN; CDR2 reads SYDVKM. Here the CDR3 reads CASIPRLGSSSYEQYF. CDR3 sequence (DNA): TGTGCCAGCATTCCCCGTTTGGGATCTAGCTCCTACGAGCAGTACTTC.

There are many counts of this clonotype. V usage is TRBV9 and J usage is TRBJ2-7, with 9 positions matching TRBD2. The CDR3 contains 14 residues. Germline lookup yields CDR1 SGDLS and CDR2 YYNGEE. The V gene end was trimmed by 4 bases and the J gene end by 2 bases; junction bases not matched to a gene: 4. The CDR3 DNA follows: TGTGCCAGCAGCCCCCGACTAGCGGCCTACGAGCAGTACTTC. This sequence encodes CASSPRLAAYEQYF.

This clonotype was detected only once. A much larger clone lies one base from this, so it may be a read error. The gene calls are TRBV2 and TRBJ2-3, with 8 bases lining up with TRBD1. Trimming cost V 7 bases and J 1 base; bases outside gene matches: 10. This CDR3 is built from 16 residues. The germline gives CDR1 SNHLY, CDR2 FYNNEI. CDR3 loop: CASITGPDRGTDTQYF. The CDR3 region has the DNA TGTGCCAGCATCACCGGACCGGACAGGGGCACAGATACGCAGTATTTT. Variable domain in full (rest from reference TRBV2 and TRBJ2-3): EPEVTQTPSHQVTQMGQEVILRCVPISNHLYFYWYRQILGQKVEFLVSFYNNEISEKSEIFDDQFSVERPDGSNFTLKIRSTKLEDSAMYFCASITGPDRGTDTQYFGPGTRLTVL.